The next 10 T cell receptor beta chains were all read from a single sample in a study of molecular identifiers for immune sequencing clone quantification. TCRdb called the PCR reads again in MiXCR, with one record for every CDR3 protein. The repertoire holds about 40,000 distinct CDR3 sequences, with approximately 18% as singletons. Input material: naive CD8+ T cells from blood, with Jurkat cell RNA spiked in. Subset of the sample: FACS-sorted CD8+CD4-CCR7+CD45RA+ naive T cells. The receptors here all came from a human donor in good health. Some libraries in this study had Jurkat cell RNA spiked in.

Ten or more counts support this clonotype. The V gene is TRBV12-3 or TRBV12-4, the J gene TRBJ2-7; D is perhaps TRBD1 or TRBD2 (5 bases each). The CDR3 length is 12 residues. V was clipped by 4 bases and J by 4 bases, with 8 bases between them. CDR3 sequence: CASSYGGYEQYF. CDR3 sequence (DNA): TGTGCCAGCAGTTATGGGGGTTACGAGCAGTACTTC.

In this sample, this clonotype turned up many times. This rearrangement joins TRBV20-1 to TRBJ2-2; D not resolved. CDR3 length: 13 residues. The germline gives CDR1 DFQATT, CDR2 SNEGSKA (reference sequence). The ends were cut back, 3 bases at V and 5 bases at J, with 10 bases in the middle. The CDR3 nucleotides read TGCAGTGCTAGGGACCAGAGTACCGGGGAGCTGTTTTTT. Translation gives CSARDQSTGELFF.

This clonotype has at least ten counts. The genes are TRBV6-5 and TRBJ2-1, with 7 bases that match TRBD2. There are 13 residues in the CDR3. Germline CDR1 MNHEY, CDR2 SVGAGI. The trim removed 2 bases at V and 9 bases at J, leaving 4 bases unmatched. CDR3 DNA: TGTGCCAGCAGTTACATGGCGGGAGCTGAGCAGTTCTTC. This sequence encodes CASSYMAGAEQFF.

This clonotype occurred many times. The J gene is TRBJ2-7, the V gene TRBV7-8; a possible D gene is TRBD2 (5 bases). V was cut by 3 bases and J by 0 bases, with 9 bases left in between. From germline, CDR1 is SGHVS and CDR2 FQNEAQ. The CDR3 runs 14 residues. The chain's CDR3 is CASSFRGPSYEQYF. The CDR3, as DNA: TGTGCCAGCAGCTTCCGCGGGCCCTCCTACGAGCAGTACTTC.

In its sample, this clonotype was seen many times. The chain is built from TRBV28 and TRBJ2-7, with D perhaps being TRBD1 or TRBD2 (5 bases each). The CDR3 length is 11 residues. The ends were cut back, 10 bases at V and 1 base at J, with 8 bases in the middle. Germline CDR1 and CDR2: MDHEN and SYDVKM. The CDR3 spells CATGRSYEQYF. The CDR3 DNA is TGTGCCACGGGACGGTCCTACGAGCAGTACTTC.

The chain is built from TRBV28 and TRBJ2-2; no reliable D call. This CDR3 region has 11 residues. V lost 6 bases and J 3 bases, leaving 2 bases between the germline ends. CDR1 and CDR2 from the germline V gene are MDHEN and SYDVKM. The CDR3 bases are TGTGCCAGCAGAGACACCGGGGAGCTGTTTTTT. It is translated as CASRDTGELFF.

Concerning this clonotype: A much larger clone lies a single base off, so this may be a read error. The rearrangement joins TRBV6-2 or TRBV6-3 to TRBJ2-3, with D unresolved. Germline CDR1 reads MNHEY; CDR2 reads SVGEGT. This CDR3 is built from 13 residues. Trimming removed 1 base at V and 5 bases at J, with 7 bases between. CDR3 sequence reads: CASSYLVKDTQYF. CDR3 DNA sequence: TGTGCCAGCAGTTACTTGGTGAAAGATACGCAGTATTTT.

By sample fraction, this clonotype is medium-sized. The V and J genes are TRBV12-3 or TRBV12-4 and TRBJ2-7, with 11 bases fitting TRBD2. The CDR3 loop spans 13 amino acids. The V and J ends lost 7 bases and 5 bases, in that order; junction bases with no gene match: 4. The CDR3 DNA reads TGTGCCAGCAACCTACTAGCGGGGGACGAGCAGTACTTC. This encodes CASNLLAGDEQYF.

A note on this clonotype: A read error may explain this, as a much larger clone is one base away. The rearrangement uses TRBV5-1 and TRBJ1-1; D may be TRBD1 (5 bases). CDR3 length equals 12 residues. The germline V gene encodes CDR1 SGHRS and CDR2 YFSETQ. Here the CDR3 DNA reads TGCGCCAGCAGGGCAGGGAACGCTGAAGCTTTCTTT. Encoded protein: CASRAGNAEAFF.

This clonotype was seen repeatedly, ten times or more. This rearrangement joins TRBV7-9 to TRBJ2-5; 14 bases align to TRBD2. V lost 5 bases, J lost 2 bases, and 4 bases stayed unmatched. Germline CDR1 reads SEHNR; CDR2 reads FQNEAQ (reference sequence). The CDR3 has 16 residues. Here the CDR3 DNA reads TGTGCCAGCAGCCCTAGACTAGCGGGAGGGCAAGAGACCCAGTACTTC. Translating it yields CASSPRLAGGQETQYF.